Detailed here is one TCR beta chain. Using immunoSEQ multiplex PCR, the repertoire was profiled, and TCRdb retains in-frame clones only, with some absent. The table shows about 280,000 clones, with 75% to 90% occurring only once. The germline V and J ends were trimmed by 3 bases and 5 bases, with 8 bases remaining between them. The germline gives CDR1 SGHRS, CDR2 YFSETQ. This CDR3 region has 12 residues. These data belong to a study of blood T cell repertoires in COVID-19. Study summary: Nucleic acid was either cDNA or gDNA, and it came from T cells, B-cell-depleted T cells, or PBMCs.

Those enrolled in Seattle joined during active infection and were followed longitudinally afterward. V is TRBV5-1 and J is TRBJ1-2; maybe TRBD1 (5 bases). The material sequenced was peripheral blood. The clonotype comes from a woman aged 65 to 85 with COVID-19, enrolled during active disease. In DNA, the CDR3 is TGCGCCAGCAGCTCGGACACTTATGGCTACACCTTC. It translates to CASSSDTYGYTF.